This T cell receptor beta chain was documented in a study of T cells in Graves' hyperthyroidism and ophthalmopathy. Study context: Blood was drawn when the patient was first diagnosed and still untreated.

Amplified TCR beta CDR3 regions came from RNA transcripts. The TCR CDR3 first-round RT-PCR relied on the HTBI primer set. In TCRdb, the multiplex PCR reads were re-called with MiXCR into one record per CDR3 protein. The sample carries approximately 600,000 distinct CDR3 sequences, about a fifth recorded once. Uncontrolled infection, other autoimmune disease, pregnancy or lactation disqualified patients from enrolment. Based on clinical symptoms, serum thyroxine and TRAb, thyroid ultrasound and orbital computed tomography, diagnoses were reached. Trimming stripped 2 bases from V and 0 bases from J, with 17 bases between. The CDR3 totals 19 residues. Germline assignment: CDR1 SGHTA and CDR2 FQGTGA.

The sample taken for sequencing was blood. The chain employs TRBV7-3 and TRBJ2-6; maybe TRBD1 (7 bases). This clonotype was sampled from a young man with Graves' ophthalmopathy. For the CDR3, the DNA is TGTGCCAGCAGCTTACGGGGACAGCGGGTCCCCTCTGGGGCCAACGTCCTGACTTTC. It codes for CASSLRGQRVPSGANVLTF.